Listed below are T cell receptor beta chains from one sample, sequenced in a study of identical twins. TCRdb analysed the 5' RACE reads with MiXCR anew, one entry per CDR3 protein. This table has hundreds of thousands of distinct CDR3 sequences, 5.5% to 7.5% appearing once. The source material was naive T cells sorted from blood. The origin of the receptors is a man aged 18-30 years in good health. The CDR3 runs from the conserved cysteine through the conserved F or W. A D gene is named only where the DNA matches it firmly. The size field is filled for only some rows; it gives once, few, many or a size class.

size | J | D | V | DNA | CDR3
. | TRBJ2-1 | TRBD2 | TRBV10-3 | TGTGCCATCAGCGAAGTTTTCGGACTAGCGGGCCCCAATGAGCAGTTCTTC | CAISEVFGLAGPNEQFF
few | TRBJ1-1 | . | TRBV2 | TGTGCCAGCAGTGCTGAAGCTTTCTTT | CASSAEAFF
few | TRBJ1-5 | TRBD1 | TRBV6-2/TRBV6-3 | TGTGCCAGCAGTTACTCCAGACAGGGATCTAGTCAGCCCCAGCATTTT | CASSYSRQGSSQPQHF
. | TRBJ2-2 | . | TRBV5-1 | TGCGCCAGCAGCTTGGCTAGGTCCGGAACCGGGGAGCTGTTTTTT | CASSLARSGTGELFF
many | TRBJ2-3 | . | TRBV29-1 | TGCAGCGTTGTCATACAAACAGATACGCAGTATTTT | CSVVIQTDTQYF
many | TRBJ2-7 | . | TRBV5-1 | TGCGCCAGCAGCTTGGAAGGACGGATCTACGAGCAGTACTTC | CASSLEGRIYEQYF
many | TRBJ2-2 | . | TRBV5-6 | TGTGCCAGCAGCCAAAACAGGGGGGAGCTGTTTTTT | CASSQNRGELFF
many | TRBJ2-3 | . | TRBV29-1 | TGCAGCGTTGGCAGGGCCGTCGATACGCAGTATTTT | CSVGRAVDTQYF
. | TRBJ2-7 | TRBD1 | TRBV12-3/TRBV12-4 | TGTGCCAGCAGTCTGACAGGGGCTGGGGGTGAGTACTTC | CASSLTGAGGEYF
. | TRBJ2-3 | . | TRBV30 | TGTTGTCAGCGCCTTAGCACAGATACGCAGTATTTT | CCQRLSTDTQYF
many | TRBJ2-1 | TRBD2 | TRBV7-9 | TGTGCCAGCAGCTTAGTAGCGCTAGCGGGAGAACACAATGAGCAGTTCTTC | CASSLVALAGEHNEQFF
few | TRBJ2-5 | . | TRBV20-1 | TGCAGTGCTAGACTTCGGCGGGGCCCAAGGGAGACCCAGTACTTC | CSARLRRGPRETQYF
few | TRBJ2-3 | . | TRBV6-1 | TGTGCCAGCAGGAACTTCCCGGACGGTCGCACAGATACGCAGTATTTT | CASRNFPDGRTDTQYF
. | TRBJ1-5 | . | TRBV11-2 | TGTGCCAGCAGCTCTCAGGGTTATGGCAATCAGCCCCAGCATTTT | CASSSQGYGNQPQHF
. | TRBJ2-3 | . | TRBV11-2 | TGTGCCAGCAGCCGTACCCCGGATAGGCAGTATTTT | CASSRTPDRQYF
many | TRBJ2-2 | TRBD1 | TRBV6-5 | TGTGCCAGCAGTTACTCGAGGGGGCGCGGGTTGGTCACCGGGGAGCTGTTTTTT | CASSYSRGRGLVTGELFF
many | TRBJ2-4 | . | TRBV12-3/TRBV12-4 | TGTGCCAGCAGCCGACGGACCATAGCCAAAAACATTCAGTACTTC | CASSRRTIAKNIQYF
. | TRBJ2-7 | . | TRBV7-2 | TGTGCCAGCGCCCCGGCTAGTTACGAGCAGTACTTC | CASAPASYEQYF
many | TRBJ1-1 | TRBD1 | TRBV29-1 | TGCAGCGTTGACGGACAGGGTGCGAACACTGAAGCTTTCTTT | CSVDGQGANTEAFF
many | TRBJ1-1 | . | TRBV7-6 | TGTGCCAGCAGCGCCAAGGGGAACACTGAAGCTTTCTTT | CASSAKGNTEAFF
few | TRBJ1-1 | . | TRBV4-1 | TGCGCCAGCAGCCAAGAGGGAACGGGGAACACTGAAGCTTTCTTT | CASSQEGTGNTEAFF
many | TRBJ2-7 | . | TRBV6-5 | TGTGCCAGCAGTTACGGGCAGAACTACGAGCAGTACTTC | CASSYGQNYEQYF
many | TRBJ2-4 | . | TRBV6-5 | TGTGCCAGCAGTTACTCTCACAGCAAGACCCCTAATAACATTCAGTACTTC | CASSYSHSKTPNNIQYF
many | TRBJ2-1 | TRBD1 | TRBV7-9 | TGTGCCAGCAGGGACAGGGACAGGGGGAGGTCGGGTGAGCAGTTCTTC | CASRDRDRGRSGEQFF
. | TRBJ1-6 | . | TRBV12-3/TRBV12-4 | TGTGCCAGCAGTTTCTTTACCCGGGACGCAGCCTATAATTCACCCCTCCACTTT | CASSFFTRDAAYNSPLHF
many | TRBJ2-3 | TRBD2 | TRBV5-1 | TGCGCCAGCAGCTTGGAGGGAGGGCCTTACAAAGGAGATACGCAGTATTTT | CASSLEGGPYKGDTQYF
many | TRBJ1-5 | . | TRBV7-6 | TGTGCCAGCAGCTTAGTAGGTGGACAGCCCCAGCATTTT | CASSLVGGQPQHF
. | TRBJ1-2 | TRBD1 | TRBV19 | TGTGCCAGTACCGGGACAGGGCTACGCGGCTACACCTTC | CASTGTGLRGYTF
many | TRBJ2-6 | . | TRBV27 | TGTGCCAGCAGTATATTGGAAGGGGCCAACGTCCTGACTTTC | CASSILEGANVLTF
few | TRBJ2-5 | TRBD1 | TRBV5-1 | TGCGCCAGCAGCTTGGGCGCCGGGACAGGGACCCAAGAGACCCAGTACTTC | CASSLGAGTGTQETQYF
. | TRBJ2-1 | TRBD2 | TRBV19 | TGTGCCAGTAGACCGGGACTAGCGGGAGACTACAATGAGCAGTTCTTC | CASRPGLAGDYNEQFF
many | TRBJ2-7 | TRBD1 | TRBV7-9 | TGTGCCAGCAGCTTCGGGACAGGGAATGACGAGCAGTACTTC | CASSFGTGNDEQYF
few | TRBJ2-7 | TRBD2 | TRBV5-1 | TGCGCCAGCAGCTGGTCTAGCGGGAACTACGAGCAGTACTTC | CASSWSSGNYEQYF
few | TRBJ2-4 | . | TRBV20-1 | TGCAGTGCTAGAATGGGAGTTGGGAACATTCAGTACTTC | CSARMGVGNIQYF
few | TRBJ2-5 | . | TRBV12-3/TRBV12-4 | TGTGCCAGCACTTCTGGCGCGGGGACCCAGTACTTC | CASTSGAGTQYF
. | TRBJ2-3 | . | TRBV24-1 | TGTGCCACCAGTGATGGCTCAGATAGCACAGATACGCAGTATTTT | CATSDGSDSTDTQYF
many | TRBJ2-4 | . | TRBV18 | TGTGCCAGCTCACCGAGGAGGAACATTCAGTACTTC | CASSPRRNIQYF
many | TRBJ1-6 | . | TRBV12-3/TRBV12-4 | TGTGCCAGCAGTCCGGACAGTCCTTTGACCCTCCACTTT | CASSPDSPLTLHF
few | TRBJ1-2 | TRBD1 | TRBV6-5 | TGTGCCAGCAGTTACGCGACAGGGGTTGACTATGGCTACACCTTC | CASSYATGVDYGYTF
many | TRBJ1-5 | . | TRBV28 | TGTGCCAGCAGTTTAGCCAGGGCGCTGGGTCAGCCCCAGCATTTT | CASSLARALGQPQHF
few | TRBJ1-2 | TRBD1 | TRBV6-5 | TGTGCCAGCAGTTACTCTGGGACAGGGCTCTATGGCTACACCTTC | CASSYSGTGLYGYTF
. | TRBJ1-1 | . | TRBV11-3 | TGTGCCAGCCATGTTGGGATTGGAACTGAAGCTTTCTTT | CASHVGIGTEAFF
many | TRBJ2-4 | . | TRBV6-2/TRBV6-3 | TGTGCCAGCAGTTACTCGGCAGGGTTAGGTCAGTACTTC | CASSYSAGLGQYF
many | TRBJ1-2 | . | TRBV7-2 | TGTGCCAGCAGCCTCGCAGGTGGCTACACCTTC | CASSLAGGYTF
many | TRBJ1-3 | . | TRBV11-2 | TGTGCCAGCAGCTTAGAGGTGGGGGCGACCAGAATCAGAAACACCATATATTTT | CASSLEVGATRIRNTIYF
many | TRBJ2-1 | TRBD2 | TRBV10-3 | TGTGCCATCAGTTCCGGACTAGCGGGAGCTATCAATGAGCAGTTCTTC | CAISSGLAGAINEQFF
few | TRBJ2-3 | . | TRBV11-2 | TGTGCCAGCAGCCTTGTGTCAACGGCAGATACGCAGTATTTT | CASSLVSTADTQYF
few | TRBJ2-5 | . | TRBV7-9 | TGTGCAACTGGAGACGGGACCCAGTACTTC | CATGDGTQYF
many | TRBJ2-1 | . | TRBV20-1 | TGCAGTGCTAGGAAACAGGTTTCCTACAATGAGCAGTTCTTC | CSARKQVSYNEQFF
many | TRBJ2-4 | . | TRBV6-1 | TGTGCCAGCAAGGGCCAGGAGGGGATGAAAAACATTCAGTACTTC | CASKGQEGMKNIQYF
few | TRBJ1-6 | . | TRBV9 | TGTGCCAGCAGCGTAGACCCAGGGGCCCTCCAGACCCTCCACTTT | CASSVDPGALQTLHF
few | TRBJ2-3 | . | TRBV4-3 | TGCGCCAGCAGCCGTGAGCGGTTCGATACGCAGTATTTT | CASSRERFDTQYF
few | TRBJ2-3 | . | TRBV3-1 | TGTGCCAGCAGCCAAGAGTTCAGGATTTCCACAGATACGCAGTATTTT | CASSQEFRISTDTQYF
many | TRBJ2-7 | TRBD1 | TRBV28 | TGTGCCAGCAGTAGCGACAGGGGGCAGTCCTACGAGCAGTACTTC | CASSSDRGQSYEQYF
few | TRBJ2-4 | TRBD1 | TRBV29-1 | TGCAGCGCTGAAGTACAGGGGCAGGCCAAAAACATTCAGTACTTC | CSAEVQGQAKNIQYF
many | TRBJ2-3 | . | TRBV10-3 | TGTGCCATCAGTGGTGAATCCGGCGATACGCAGTATTTT | CAISGESGDTQYF
. | TRBJ2-1 | . | TRBV20-1 | TGCAGTGCTAGAGATGGGCAGGGAGGGCAGTTCTTC | CSARDGQGGQFF
few | TRBJ2-1 | . | TRBV30 | TGTGCCTGGAGTACGACTGTAACTGGAGTCGATGAGCAGTTCTTC | CAWSTTVTGVDEQFF
. | TRBJ2-1 | TRBD2 | TRBV4-2 | TGTGCCAGCAGCCAGGAGGGGCGGGAGTCCTACAATGAGCAGTTCTTC | CASSQEGRESYNEQFF
many | TRBJ1-5 | . | TRBV28 | TGTGCCAGCAGGCGGAGCCTCGGGGTCAATCAGCCCCAGCATTTT | CASRRSLGVNQPQHF